This T cell receptor beta chain was sequenced in a study of metastatic and nonmetastatic thyroid tumors. CDR3 length: 14 residues. Germline V gene lookup returns CDR1 MRHNA and CDR2 SNTAGT. J lost 2 bases, V lost 5 bases, and 6 bases had no gene match. Study processing details: What underpinned the distant-metastasis classifier for papillary thyroid cancer was the set of CDR3 differences across clinicopathological groups. Via MiXCR, TCRdb re-called the PCR reads. For this entry, the V and J calls and clone size follow TCRdb and not the study's own pipeline. The data hold tens of thousands of clones, with roughly 50% observed a single time. The entire patient cohort was treatment-naive prior to thyroid surgery.

The sequence came from a male donor with papillary thyroid cancer or a benign thyroid nodule (not recorded which). Some clones in this sample may be carry-over from other donors' samples. V usage is TRBV6-4 and J usage is TRBJ2-7; 7 nucleotides align to TRBD1. The sequencing sample was made of tumor tissue. CDR3 coding DNA: TGTGCCAGCAGTTACTTGGACAGGACCTACGAGCAGTACTTC. Its protein product is CASSYLDRTYEQYF.